Listed below are T cell receptor beta chains from one sample, sequenced in a study of PD-1 blockade in classical Hodgkin lymphoma. The protocol was immunoSEQ multiplex PCR, while the TCRdb copy is restricted to in-frame clones and leaves out a portion. Among about 94,000 clones listed, 89% were seen once. The sample consisted of peripheral blood mononuclear cells (PBMCs), taken before the second cycle of nivolumab. The origin of the receptors is a human donor with classical Hodgkin lymphoma. Both conserved end residues are part of each CDR3. A D gene is named only where the DNA matches it firmly. Size values are once, few and many counts, or a class for expanded clones, and some rows have none.

D gene	V gene	clone size	J gene	CDR3 DNA	CDR3 protein
TRBD1	TRBV5-1	.	TRBJ2-1	TGCGCCAGCAGTGTTTCGTTGGGACAGGGCAATGAGCAGTTCTTC	CASSVSLGQGNEQFF
TRBD2	TRBV27	.	TRBJ2-7	TGTGCCAGCTACAGCGGGAGGCGCGAGCAGTACTTC	CASYSGRREQYF
TRBD2	TRBV27	.	TRBJ2-1	TGTGCCAGCAGTTTTACTGGCGGGAGCGGGCTCAATGAGCAGTTCTTC	CASSFTGGSGLNEQFF
.	TRBV9	.	TRBJ2-7	TGTGCCAGCAGCGTAGACCTCGGGCCCTACGAGCAGTACTTC	CASSVDLGPYEQYF
.	TRBV18	few	TRBJ1-2	TGTGCCAGCTCACCTTCCATCTTCTATGGCTACACCTTC	CASSPSIFYGYTF
.	TRBV2	few	TRBJ1-2	TGTGCCAGCAGTAACAGGGTTGGCTACACCTTC	CASSNRVGYTF
.	TRBV18	few	TRBJ1-1	TGTGCCAGCTCACCCGGACGGGTGAACACTGAAGCTTTCTTT	CASSPGRVNTEAFF
TRBD2	TRBV19	once	TRBJ2-1	TGTGCCAGTAGTATAGACCACAGCGGGAGCAATGAGCAGTTCTTC	CASSIDHSGSNEQFF
.	TRBV7-2	.	TRBJ2-1	TGTGCCAGCAGCTTATTCAATGAGCAGTTCTTC	CASSLFNEQFF
.	TRBV10-3	.	TRBJ2-1	TGTGCCATCGGACCCTCAGTGGGGGGCCTGCGTGTCCAGTTCTTC	CAIGPSVGGLRVQFF
TRBD2	TRBV5-1	.	TRBJ2-1	TGCGCCAGCAGCGCCGGACTAGCGGACAATGAGCAGTTCTTC	CASSAGLADNEQFF
TRBD2	TRBV18	.	TRBJ2-1	TGTGCCAGCTCACCAAAGACTAGCGGGAACTACAATGAGCAGTTCTTC	CASSPKTSGNYNEQFF
.	TRBV2	.	TRBJ2-5	TGTGCCAGCAGTAATGGACAGTTGGGGACCCAGTACTTC	CASSNGQLGTQYF
TRBD2	TRBV4-1	.	TRBJ2-7	TGCGCCAGCAGCATAGCGGGACAATCCTACGAGCAGTACTTC	CASSIAGQSYEQYF
.	TRBV5-4	.	TRBJ2-7	TGTGCCAGCAGCTTGGGGCAGGGAAAAGCACATACCTACGAGCAGTACTTC	CASSLGQGKAHTYEQYF
.	TRBV19	.	TRBJ2-7	TGTGCCAGTAGTATCTGGGCGGCGTCAACCTACGAGCAGTACTTC	CASSIWAASTYEQYF
TRBD1	TRBV2	few	TRBJ1-1	TGTGCCAGCAGTGAAGCAATCCCGGGACAGATTATGAACACTGAAGCTTTCTTT	CASSEAIPGQIMNTEAFF
.	TRBV7-6	.	TRBJ2-7	TGTGCCAGCAGCTTACGGGGACCGGGCATAGCCTACGAGCAGTACTTC	CASSLRGPGIAYEQYF
TRBD2	TRBV7-8	.	TRBJ2-7	TGTGCCAGCAGCGTAGACCGGGACTACACTTACGAGCAGTACTTC	CASSVDRDYTYEQYF
TRBD1	TRBV4-1	.	TRBJ2-5	TGCGCCAGCAGCCAATACAGGGGGATGGAGACCCAGTACTTC	CASSQYRGMETQYF
.	TRBV5-6	.	TRBJ2-3	TGTGCCAGCAGCTTGTGGCTAGAGAGCACAGATACGCAGTATTTT	CASSLWLESTDTQYF
.	TRBV2	.	TRBJ1-5	TGTGCCAGCAGTGAAGAGAGACAGGGCAATCAGCCCCAGCATTTT	CASSEERQGNQPQHF
.	TRBV7-8	many	TRBJ2-3	TGTGCCAGCAGCTACTCAGATACGCAGTATTTT	CASSYSDTQYF
TRBD1	TRBV11-2	.	TRBJ1-4	TGTGCCAGCAGCCTACAGGGGGTGAAACTGTTTTTT	CASSLQGVKLFF
.	TRBV10-2	few	TRBJ1-5	TGCGCCAGCAGTGAGTCCCCCGGGAATAGCAATCAGCCCCAGCATTTT	CASSESPGNSNQPQHF
.	TRBV7-3	.	TRBJ2-3	TGTGCCAGCAGAAAGGGTGGACTTGCACCTAGCACAGATACGCAGTATTTT	CASRKGGLAPSTDTQYF
.	TRBV28	.	TRBJ1-4	TGTGCCAGCAGTCGGGGTGGGGAAATCCATGAAAAACTGTTTTTT	CASSRGGEIHEKLFF
.	TRBV28	.	TRBJ2-2	TGTGCCACCCGCTACGCGAACACCGGGGAGCTGTTTTTT	CATRYANTGELFF
TRBD2	TRBV29-1	.	TRBJ2-1	TGCAGCGTCGGTTCCAGCGGGGGGGCGAGTAATGAGCAGTTCTTC	CSVGSSGGASNEQFF
.	TRBV27	.	TRBJ1-2	TGTGCCAGCAGTCCGCAGGAGAAGGCCCCCTACACCTTC	CASSPQEKAPYTF
.	TRBV4-1	.	TRBJ2-1	TGCGCCAGCAGCCAACTAGCGAGTCTATACAATGAGCAGTTCTTC	CASSQLASLYNEQFF
.	TRBV30	.	TRBJ2-5	TGTGCCTGGACTGGTCGAACCTGGGGAGAGACCCAGTACTTC	CAWTGRTWGETQYF
TRBD1	TRBV28	.	TRBJ1-6	TGTGCCAGCAGGGTCACAGGGGAATCACCCCTCCACTTT	CASRVTGESPLHF
.	TRBV7-6	.	TRBJ2-6	TGTGCCAGCAGCTTAGCGCTGTGGGCAGGGGGGAGTTCTGGGGCCAACGTCCTGACTTTC	CASSLALWAGGSSGANVLTF
TRBD2	TRBV6-5	.	TRBJ2-7	TGTGCCAGCAGCTCGCCCGGACTAGCCCACTACGAGCAGTACTTC	CASSSPGLAHYEQYF
.	TRBV2	.	TRBJ2-2	TGTGCCAGCAGTGCCCTTTCCAGGGAGCTGTTTTTT	CASSALSRELFF
.	TRBV20-1	.	TRBJ2-7	TGCAGTGCCGGCGGATTCTACGAGCAGTACTTC	CSAGGFYEQYF
.	TRBV6-4	.	TRBJ2-1	TGTGCCAGCAGTGACGCAGCCTACAATGAGCAGTTCTTC	CASSDAAYNEQFF
.	TRBV7-9	.	TRBJ2-5	TGTGCCAGCAGCTTCTTTGGGGGGCAAGAGACCCAGTACTTC	CASSFFGGQETQYF
.	TRBV5-1	.	TRBJ2-1	TGCGCCAGCAGCCCCGCCGCACTTTACAATGAGCAGTTCTTC	CASSPAALYNEQFF
.	TRBV11-2	.	TRBJ1-6	TGTGCCAGCAGAACAGGGAGTAATTCACCCCTCCACTTT	CASRTGSNSPLHF
.	TRBV6-5	.	TRBJ2-7	TGTGCCAGCACCCCTACGGCGGGGTCCTACGAGCAGTACTTC	CASTPTAGSYEQYF
.	TRBV10-3	.	TRBJ2-1	TGTGCCATCGGTACATCTGGGATAAGCTCCTACAATGAGCAGTTCTTC	CAIGTSGISSYNEQFF
TRBD2	TRBV9	.	TRBJ2-7	TGTGCCAGCAGCGTAGGTAGCGGGCCCTACGAGCAGTACTTC	CASSVGSGPYEQYF
.	TRBV4-1	.	TRBJ2-7	TGCGCCAGCAGCCCAGGGGGGCTCGAGCAGTACTTC	CASSPGGLEQYF